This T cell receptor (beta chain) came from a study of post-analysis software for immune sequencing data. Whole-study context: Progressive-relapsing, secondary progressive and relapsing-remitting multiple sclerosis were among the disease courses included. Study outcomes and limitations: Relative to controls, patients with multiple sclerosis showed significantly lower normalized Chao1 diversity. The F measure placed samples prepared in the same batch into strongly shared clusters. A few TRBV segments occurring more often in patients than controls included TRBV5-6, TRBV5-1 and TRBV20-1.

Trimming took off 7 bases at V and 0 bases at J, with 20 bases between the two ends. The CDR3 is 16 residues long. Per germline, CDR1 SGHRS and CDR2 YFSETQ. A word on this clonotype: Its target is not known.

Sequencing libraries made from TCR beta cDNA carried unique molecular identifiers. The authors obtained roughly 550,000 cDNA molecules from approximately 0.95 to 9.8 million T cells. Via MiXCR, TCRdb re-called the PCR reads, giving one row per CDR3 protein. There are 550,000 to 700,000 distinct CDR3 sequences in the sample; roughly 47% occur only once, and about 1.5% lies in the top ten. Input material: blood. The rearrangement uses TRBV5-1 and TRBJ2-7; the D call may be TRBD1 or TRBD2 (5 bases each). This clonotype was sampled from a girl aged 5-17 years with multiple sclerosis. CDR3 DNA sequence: TGCGCCAGCGGCATTCGACCCCGGGACGCCTCCTACGAGCAGTACTTC. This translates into CASGIRPRDASYEQYF.